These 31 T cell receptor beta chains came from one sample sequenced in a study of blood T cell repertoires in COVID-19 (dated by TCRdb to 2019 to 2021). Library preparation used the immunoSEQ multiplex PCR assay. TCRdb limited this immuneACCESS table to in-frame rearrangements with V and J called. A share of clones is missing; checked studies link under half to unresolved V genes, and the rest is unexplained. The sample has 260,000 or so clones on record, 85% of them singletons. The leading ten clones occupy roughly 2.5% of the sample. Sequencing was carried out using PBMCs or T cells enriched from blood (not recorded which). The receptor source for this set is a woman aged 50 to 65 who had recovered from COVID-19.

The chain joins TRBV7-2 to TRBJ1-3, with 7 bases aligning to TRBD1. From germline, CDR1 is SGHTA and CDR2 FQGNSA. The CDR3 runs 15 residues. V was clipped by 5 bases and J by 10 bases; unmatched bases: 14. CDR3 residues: CASSNRQGVEGTIYF. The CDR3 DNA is TGTGCCAGCAGCAACCGACAGGGAGTGGAGGGAACCATATATTTT.

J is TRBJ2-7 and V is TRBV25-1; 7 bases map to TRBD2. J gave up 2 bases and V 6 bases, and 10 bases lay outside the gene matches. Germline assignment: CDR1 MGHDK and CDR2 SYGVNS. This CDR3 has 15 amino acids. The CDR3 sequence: CASRAPEAGPYEQYF. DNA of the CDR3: TGTGCCAGCAGGGCCCCCGAAGCGGGACCCTACGAGCAGTACTTC.

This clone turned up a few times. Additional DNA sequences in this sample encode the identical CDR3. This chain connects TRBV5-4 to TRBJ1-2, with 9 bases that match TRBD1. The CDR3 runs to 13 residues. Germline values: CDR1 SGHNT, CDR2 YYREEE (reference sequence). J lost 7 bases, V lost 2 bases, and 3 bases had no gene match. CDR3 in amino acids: CASSLQGAGGYTF. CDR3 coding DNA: TGTGCCAGCAGCTTACAGGGGGCCGGTGGCTACACCTTC.

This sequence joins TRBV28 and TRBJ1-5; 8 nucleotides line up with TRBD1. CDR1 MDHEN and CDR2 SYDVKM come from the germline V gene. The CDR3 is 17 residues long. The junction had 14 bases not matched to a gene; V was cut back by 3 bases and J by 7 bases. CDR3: CASSFLEGQVREQPQHF. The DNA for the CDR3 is TGTGCCAGCAGTTTCCTAGAGGGACAGGTCAGGGAACAGCCCCAGCATTTT.

This CDR3 is CASRGLGQMNTEAFF. Written as DNA, the CDR3 is TGTGCCAGCAGGGGTCTGGGACAGATGAACACTGAAGCTTTCTTT. V is TRBV27 and J is TRBJ1-1; the match to TRBD1 covers 7 bases. This CDR3 region has 15 residues. V lost 6 bases to trimming and J lost 0 bases; unmatched junction nucleotides: 7. Germline V gives CDR1 MNHEY, CDR2 SMNVEV (reference sequence).

The CDR3 DNA is TGTGCCAGCTCACCACCGACTGGACTCTATGGCTACACCTTC. Translating it yields CASSPPTGLYGYTF. The V and J genes are TRBV18 and TRBJ1-2; no definite D call. The germline gives CDR1 KGHSH, CDR2 LQKENI. Trimming left V 0 bases short and J 4 bases short, with 9 bases between. This CDR3 region has 14 residues.

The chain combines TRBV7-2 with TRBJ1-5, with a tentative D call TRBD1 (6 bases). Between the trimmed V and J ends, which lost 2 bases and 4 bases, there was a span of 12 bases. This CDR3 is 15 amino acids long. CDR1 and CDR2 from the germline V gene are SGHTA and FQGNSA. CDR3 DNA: TGTGCCAGCAGCTTAATTACAGGGTCGAATCAGCCCCAGCATTTT. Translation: CASSLITGSNQPQHF.

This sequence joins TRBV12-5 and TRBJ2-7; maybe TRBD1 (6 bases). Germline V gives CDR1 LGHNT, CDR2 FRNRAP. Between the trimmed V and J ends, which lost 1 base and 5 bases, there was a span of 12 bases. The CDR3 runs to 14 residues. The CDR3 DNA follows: TGTGCTAGTGGTTTGGCTTCCAGGGGCCACGAGCAGTACTTC. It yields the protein CASGLASRGHEQYF.

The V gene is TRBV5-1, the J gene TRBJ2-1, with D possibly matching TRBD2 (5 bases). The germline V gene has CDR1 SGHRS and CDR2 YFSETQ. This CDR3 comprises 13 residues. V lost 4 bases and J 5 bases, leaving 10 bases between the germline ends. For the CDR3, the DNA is TGCGCCAGCAGCGGCGGGTGGAACAATGAGCAGTTCTTC. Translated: CASSGGWNNEQFF.

CDR3 protein: CASSLWGGGEKLFF. The CDR3 DNA reads TGTGCCAGCAGTTTATGGGGAGGCGGGGAAAAACTGTTTTTT. V usage is TRBV27 and J usage is TRBJ1-4; D ambiguous. The length of the CDR3 is 14 residues. Trimming removed 1 base from V and 8 bases from J, with 11 bases in between. The germline V gene has CDR1 MNHEY and CDR2 SMNVEV (reference sequence).

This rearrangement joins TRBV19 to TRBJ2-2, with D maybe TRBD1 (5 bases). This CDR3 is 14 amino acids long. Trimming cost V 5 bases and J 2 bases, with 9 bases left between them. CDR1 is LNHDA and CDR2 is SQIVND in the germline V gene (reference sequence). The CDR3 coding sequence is TGTGCCAGTAGTCTCCAGGGAAACACCGGGGAGCTGTTTTTT. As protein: CASSLQGNTGELFF.

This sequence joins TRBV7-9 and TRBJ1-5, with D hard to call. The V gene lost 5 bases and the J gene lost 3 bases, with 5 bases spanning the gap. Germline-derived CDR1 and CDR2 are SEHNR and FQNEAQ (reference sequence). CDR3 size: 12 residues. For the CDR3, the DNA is TGTGCCAGCAGCGACAACAATCAGCCCCAGCATTTT. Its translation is CASSDNNQPQHF.

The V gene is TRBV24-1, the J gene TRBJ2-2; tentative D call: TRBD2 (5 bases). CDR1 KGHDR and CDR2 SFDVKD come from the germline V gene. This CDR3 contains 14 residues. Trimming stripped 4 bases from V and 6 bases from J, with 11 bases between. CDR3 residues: CATSEPGNSGELFF. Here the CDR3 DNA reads TGTGCCACCAGTGAGCCGGGAAATTCCGGGGAGCTGTTTTTT.

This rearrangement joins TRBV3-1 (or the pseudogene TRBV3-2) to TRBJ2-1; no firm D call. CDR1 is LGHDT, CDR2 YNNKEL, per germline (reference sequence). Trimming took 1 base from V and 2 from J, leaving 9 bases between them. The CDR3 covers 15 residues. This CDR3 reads CASSQGEVTYNEQFF. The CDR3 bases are TGTGCCAGCAGCCAAGGTGAGGTCACCTACAATGAGCAGTTCTTC.

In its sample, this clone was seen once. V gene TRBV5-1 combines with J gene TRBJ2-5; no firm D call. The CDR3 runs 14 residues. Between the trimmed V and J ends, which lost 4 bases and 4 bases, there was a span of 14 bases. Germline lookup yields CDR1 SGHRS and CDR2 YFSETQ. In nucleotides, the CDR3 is TGCGCCAGCAGCCCCTTGGCGCCAGGAGAGACCCAGTACTTC. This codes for CASSPLAPGETQYF.

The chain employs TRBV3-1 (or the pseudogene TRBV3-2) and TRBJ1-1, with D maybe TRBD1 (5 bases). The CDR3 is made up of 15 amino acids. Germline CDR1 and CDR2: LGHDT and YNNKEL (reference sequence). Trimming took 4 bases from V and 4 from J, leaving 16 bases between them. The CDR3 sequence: CASSRGTIWGTEAFF. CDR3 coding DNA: TGTGCCAGCAGCCGCGGGACTATATGGGGCACTGAAGCTTTCTTT.

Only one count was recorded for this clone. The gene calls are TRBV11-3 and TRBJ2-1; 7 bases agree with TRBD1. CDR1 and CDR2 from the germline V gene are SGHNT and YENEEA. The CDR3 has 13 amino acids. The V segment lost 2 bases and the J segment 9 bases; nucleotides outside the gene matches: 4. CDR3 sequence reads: CASSLTGDREQFF. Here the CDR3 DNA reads TGTGCCAGCAGCTTAACAGGGGATCGTGAGCAGTTCTTC.

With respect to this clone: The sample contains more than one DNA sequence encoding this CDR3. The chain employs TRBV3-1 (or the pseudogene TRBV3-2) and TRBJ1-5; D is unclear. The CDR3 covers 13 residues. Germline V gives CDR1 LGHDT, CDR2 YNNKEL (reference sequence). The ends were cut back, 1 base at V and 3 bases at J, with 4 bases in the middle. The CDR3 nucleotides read TGTGCCAGCAGCCAAGCGGTCAATCAGCCCCAGCATTTT. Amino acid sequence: CASSQAVNQPQHF.

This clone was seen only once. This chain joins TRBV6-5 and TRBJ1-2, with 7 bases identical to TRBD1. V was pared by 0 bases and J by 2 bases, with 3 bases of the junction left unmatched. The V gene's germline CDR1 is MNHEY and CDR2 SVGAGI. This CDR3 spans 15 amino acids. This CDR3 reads CASSYSETGNYGYTF. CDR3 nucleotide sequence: TGTGCCAGCAGTTACTCGGAGACAGGGAACTATGGCTACACCTTC.

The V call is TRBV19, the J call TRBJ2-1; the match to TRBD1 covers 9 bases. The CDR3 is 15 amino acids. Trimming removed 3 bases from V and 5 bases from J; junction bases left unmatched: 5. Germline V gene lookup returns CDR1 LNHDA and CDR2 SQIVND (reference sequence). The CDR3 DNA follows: TGTGCCAGTAGTATGTACAGGGGGCTTAACAATGAGCAGTTCTTC. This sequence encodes CASSMYRGLNNEQFF.

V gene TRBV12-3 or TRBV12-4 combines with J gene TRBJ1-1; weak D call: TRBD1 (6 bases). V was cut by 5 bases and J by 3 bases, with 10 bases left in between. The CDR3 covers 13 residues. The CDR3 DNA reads TGTGCCAGCAGTCAGGGGTTTGACACTGAAGCTTTCTTT. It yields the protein CASSQGFDTEAFF.

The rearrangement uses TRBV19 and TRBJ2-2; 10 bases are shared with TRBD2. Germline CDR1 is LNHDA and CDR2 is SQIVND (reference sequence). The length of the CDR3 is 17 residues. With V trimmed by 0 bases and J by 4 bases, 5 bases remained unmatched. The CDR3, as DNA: TGTGCCAGTAGTATAGAGGGTGGACTAGCGGTCACCGGGGAGCTGTTTTTT. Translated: CASSIEGGLAVTGELFF.

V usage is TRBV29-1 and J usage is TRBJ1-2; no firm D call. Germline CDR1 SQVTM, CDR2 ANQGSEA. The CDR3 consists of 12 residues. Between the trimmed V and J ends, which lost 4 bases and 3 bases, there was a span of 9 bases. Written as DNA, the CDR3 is TGCAGCGTTGTAAGCACTTACTATGGCTACACCTTC. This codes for CSVVSTYYGYTF.

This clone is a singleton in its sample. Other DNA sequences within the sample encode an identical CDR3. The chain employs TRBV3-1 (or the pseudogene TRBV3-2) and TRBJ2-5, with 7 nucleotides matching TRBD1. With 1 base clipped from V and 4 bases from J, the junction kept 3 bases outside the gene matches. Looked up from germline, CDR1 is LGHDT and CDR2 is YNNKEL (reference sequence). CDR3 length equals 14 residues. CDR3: CASSQGTGVETQYF. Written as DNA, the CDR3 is TGTGCCAGCAGCCAAGGCACAGGGGTAGAGACCCAGTACTTC.

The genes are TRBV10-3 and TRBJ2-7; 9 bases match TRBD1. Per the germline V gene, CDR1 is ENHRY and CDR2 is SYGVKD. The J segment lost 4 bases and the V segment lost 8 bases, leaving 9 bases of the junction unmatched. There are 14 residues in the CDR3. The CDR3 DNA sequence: TGTGCCATCTCGGGGCCGGGACAGGGTTACGAGCAGTACTTC. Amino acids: CAISGPGQGYEQYF.

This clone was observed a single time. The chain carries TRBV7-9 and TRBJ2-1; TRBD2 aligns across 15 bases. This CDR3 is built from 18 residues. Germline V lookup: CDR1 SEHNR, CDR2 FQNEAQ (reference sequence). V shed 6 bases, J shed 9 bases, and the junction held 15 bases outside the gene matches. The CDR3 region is CASRQKFGTSGRWSEQFF. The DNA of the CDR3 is TGTGCCAGCAGGCAAAAGTTTGGGACTAGCGGGAGGTGGAGTGAGCAGTTCTTC.

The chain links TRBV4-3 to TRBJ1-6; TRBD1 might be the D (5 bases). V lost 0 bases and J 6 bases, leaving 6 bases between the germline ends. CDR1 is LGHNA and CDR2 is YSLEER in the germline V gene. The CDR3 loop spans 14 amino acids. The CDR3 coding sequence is TGCGCCAGCAGCCAAGAAAGGGGTAATTCACCCCTCCACTTT. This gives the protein CASSQERGNSPLHF.

DNA for the CDR3: TGTGCCAGCAGGATCAGGGGGCAGGTGACTGAGCAGTTCTTC. Residues: CASRIRGQVTEQFF. The chain combines TRBV28 with TRBJ2-1; 8 positions agree with TRBD1. CDR1 MDHEN and CDR2 SYDVKM come from the germline V gene. CDR3 size: 14 residues. The junction had 10 bases not matched to a gene; V was cut back by 6 bases and J by 9 bases.

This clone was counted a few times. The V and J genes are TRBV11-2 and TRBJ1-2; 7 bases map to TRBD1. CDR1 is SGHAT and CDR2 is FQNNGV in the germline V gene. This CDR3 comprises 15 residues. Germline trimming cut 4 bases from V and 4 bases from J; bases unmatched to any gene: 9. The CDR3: CASSSWTGPGYGYTF. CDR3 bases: TGTGCCAGCAGCTCCTGGACAGGTCCGGGCTATGGCTACACCTTC.

The CDR3 nucleotides are TGTGCCAGCAGTTTTTACAGGGGGCGGACTGAAGCTTTCTTT. Amino acids: CASSFYRGRTEAFF. V and J are TRBV6-5 and TRBJ1-1, with 9 bases fitting TRBD1. The CDR3 sequence is 14 residues long. From germline, CDR1 is MNHEY and CDR2 SVGAGI. The V and J ends lost 4 bases and 5 bases, in that order; junction bases with no gene match: 5.

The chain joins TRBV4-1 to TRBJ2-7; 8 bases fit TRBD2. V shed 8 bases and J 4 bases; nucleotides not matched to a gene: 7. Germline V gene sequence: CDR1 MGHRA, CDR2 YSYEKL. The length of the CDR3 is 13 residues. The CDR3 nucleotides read TGCGCCAGCCGTCCCCGGGGGGGATACGAGCAGTACTTC. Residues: CASRPRGGYEQYF.